Shown below are 19 T cell receptor beta chains from a single sample sequenced in a study of blood T cell repertoires in COVID-19. Using immunoSEQ multiplex PCR, the repertoire was profiled, and TCRdb retains in-frame clones only, with some absent. The sample yields tens of thousands of clones, approximately 86% seen once. The sequenced sample was peripheral blood. Every receptor here comes from a woman aged 80 or over with acute or convalescent COVID-19.

This rearrangement joins TRBV9 to TRBJ2-7, with D perhaps matching TRBD2 (5 bases). This CDR3 spans 14 amino acids. Between the trimmed V and J ends, which lost 0 bases and 2 bases, there was a span of 9 bases. CDR1 is SGDLS, CDR2 YYNGEE, per germline. The chain's CDR3 is CASSVGAGAYEQYF. CDR3 in DNA: TGTGCCAGCAGCGTAGGGGCCGGGGCCTACGAGCAGTACTTC.

V gene TRBV13 combines with J gene TRBJ1-1, with D possibly matching TRBD1 (5 bases). Germline lookup yields CDR1 PRHDT and CDR2 FYEKMQ (reference sequence). Trimming took 5 bases from V and 5 from J, leaving 12 bases between them. The length of the CDR3 is 13 residues. CDR3 sequence (DNA): TGTGCCAGCAGCGTATCTAGGGGTACTGAAGCTTTCTTT. It encodes CASSVSRGTEAFF.

DNA of the CDR3: TGTGCCAGCAGCATCGGGACATCATCCATGGACGGCTACACCTTC. The encoded protein is CASSIGTSSMDGYTF. This rearrangement joins TRBV14 to TRBJ1-2; D might be TRBD1 (6 bases). This CDR3 comprises 15 residues. CDR1 and CDR2 (germline): SGHDN, FVKESK. V was clipped by 5 bases and J by 8 bases, with 21 bases between them.

J is TRBJ1-5 and V is TRBV2; perhaps TRBD1 as D (5 bases). Germline V CDR1 and CDR2: SNHLY, FYNNEI. V lost 5 bases and J 3 bases, leaving 11 bases between the germline ends. This CDR3 comprises 14 residues. CDR3 sequence (DNA): TGTGCCAGCAGTAAAGACAGCTTCAATCAGCCCCAGCATTTT. This codes for CASSKDSFNQPQHF.

The chain carries TRBV6-6 and TRBJ1-2; 7 nucleotides line up with TRBD1. Trimming removed 4 bases from V and 4 bases from J; junction bases left unmatched: 3. This CDR3 has 13 amino acids. Germline values: CDR1 MNHNY, CDR2 SVGAGI (reference sequence). This chain's CDR3 is CASSSDRSYGYTF. CDR3 DNA: TGTGCCAGCAGTTCGGACAGGTCCTATGGCTACACCTTC.

V is TRBV4-3 and J is TRBJ2-3, with D maybe TRBD2 (5 bases). Germline assignment: CDR1 LGHNA and CDR2 YSLEER. Trimming left V 0 bases short and J 6 bases short, with 13 bases between. The CDR3 covers 15 residues. CDR3 sequence: CASSQDPTEVDTQYF. CDR3 DNA: TGCGCCAGCAGCCAAGATCCCACGGAGGTGGATACGCAGTATTTT.

This clone was seen a few times. The chain carries TRBV6-2 or TRBV6-3 and TRBJ2-3, with 9 bases matching TRBD2. From germline, CDR1 is MNHEY and CDR2 SVGEGT. Trimming at V came to 6 bases and at J to 4 bases, leaving 11 bases not matched to a gene. This CDR3 region has 16 residues. The CDR3 spells CASSTVAGVVPDTQYF. For the CDR3, the DNA is TGTGCCAGCAGCACCGTAGCGGGAGTGGTTCCAGATACGCAGTATTTT.

The J gene is TRBJ1-3, the V gene TRBV7-2; the D gene is possibly TRBD1 (5 bases). Trimming stripped 4 bases from V and 0 bases from J, with 10 bases between. The CDR3 spans 15 residues. Germline CDR1 reads SGHTA; CDR2 reads FQGNSA. DNA for the CDR3: TGTGCCAGCAGCTCTCGGGGGACCTCTGGAAACACCATATATTTT. This sequence encodes CASSSRGTSGNTIYF.

This rearrangement joins TRBV27 to TRBJ2-1; possible D gene TRBD2, 5 bases. With 6 bases removed from V and 7 bases from J, the gap between germline ends came to 19 bases. This CDR3 contains 15 residues. From germline, CDR1 is MNHEY and CDR2 SMNVEV (reference sequence). The CDR3 bases are TGTGCCAGCAGCTCCGGACTCTATCCCGGGAATGAGCAGTTCTTC. Its translation is CASSSGLYPGNEQFF.

This clone has a handful of counts. The chain is built from TRBV9 and TRBJ1-5; D remains ambiguous. V was trimmed by 3 bases and J by 7 bases, leaving 14 bases between them. CDR1 is SGDLS, CDR2 YYNGEE, per germline. The CDR3 covers 14 residues. The CDR3 coding sequence is TGTGCCAGCAGCGAAGGAGGTGGGGAACAGCCCCAGCATTTT. Its translation: CASSEGGGEQPQHF.

The chain uses TRBV6-6 and TRBJ2-2, with a weak D call TRBD2 (6 bases). The CDR3 has 15 residues. Trimming stripped 6 bases from V and 2 bases from J, with 13 bases between. Germline V lookup: CDR1 MNHNY, CDR2 SVGAGI (reference sequence). The CDR3 coding sequence is TGTGCCAGCAGCCGGCCGGGACTTAACACCGGGGAGCTGTTTTTT. Protein: CASSRPGLNTGELFF.

This chain links TRBV12-3 or TRBV12-4 with TRBJ1-2; 9 nucleotides agree with TRBD1. V lost 6 bases, J lost 11 bases, and 7 bases stayed unmatched. The length of the CDR3 is 12 residues. The CDR3 is CASRTGQGPYTF. The CDR3 DNA reads as TGTGCCAGCAGGACGGGACAGGGACCTTACACCTTC.

The V and J genes are TRBV19 and TRBJ1-6; 7 nucleotides agree with TRBD1. J was trimmed by 7 bases and V by 8 bases; bases with no gene match: 11. The CDR3 extends over 15 amino acids. Germline-derived CDR1 and CDR2 are LNHDA and SQIVND (reference sequence). The CDR3 spells CASRADRAQNSPLHF. In nucleotides, the CDR3 is TGTGCCAGTCGCGCCGACAGGGCCCAGAATTCACCCCTCCACTTT.

The J gene is TRBJ2-7, the V gene TRBV7-6; D might be TRBD1 (5 bases). The CDR3 spans 15 residues. The germline CDR1 and CDR2 sequences are SGHVS and FNYEAQ. Trimming removed 1 base at V and 6 bases at J, with 16 bases between. CDR3 in amino acids: CASSLDPGSGGEQYF. The CDR3 DNA reads TGTGCCAGCAGCTTAGACCCAGGGTCGGGCGGCGAGCAGTACTTC.

The gene calls are TRBV5-1 and TRBJ2-5, with 10 bases that match TRBD1. Germline V gene lookup returns CDR1 SGHRS and CDR2 YFSETQ. Trimming at V came to 0 bases and at J to 1 base, leaving 3 bases not matched to a gene. There are 16 residues in the CDR3. CDR3 residues: CASSLGDRGRQETQYF. In DNA form, the CDR3 reads TGCGCCAGCAGCTTGGGAGACAGGGGGCGCCAAGAGACCCAGTACTTC. The variable domain in full, with the rest retrieved from reference TRBV5-1 and TRBJ2-5, is KAGVTQTPRYLIKTRGQQVTLSCSPISGHRSVSWYQQTPGQGLQFLFEYFSETQRNKGNFPGRFSGRQFSNSRSEMNVSTLELGDSALYLCASSLGDRGRQETQYFGPGTRLLVL.

The rearrangement links TRBV25-1 to TRBJ1-2; D ambiguous. Germline CDR1 reads MGHDK; CDR2 reads SYGVNS. This CDR3 has 14 amino acids. V was pared by 4 bases and J by 7 bases, with 16 bases between. CDR3 nucleotide sequence: TGTGCCAGCAGTGGTCCGGTGGGAGGTAGTGGCTACACCTTC. Protein sequence: CASSGPVGGSGYTF.

The chain employs TRBV27 and TRBJ1-2, with TRBD1 identical over 10 bases. V lost 7 bases and J lost 8; bases outside the gene matches: 16. The CDR3 contains 16 residues. Germline CDR1 is MNHEY and CDR2 is SMNVEV (reference sequence). CDR3 coding DNA: TGTGCCAGCAATCCGGGACAGGGGCTTGTCGGTGGAGGCTACACCTTC. Protein: CASNPGQGLVGGGYTF.

Written as DNA, the CDR3 is TGTGCTAGTGGTTTCGCAGGGGGCGCCTACGAGCAGTACTTC. It is translated as CASGFAGGAYEQYF. The chain employs TRBV12-5 and TRBJ2-7; 8 bases line up with TRBD1. CDR1 and CDR2 (germline): LGHNT, FRNRAP. Trimming took 3 bases from V and 2 from J; bases not matched to a gene: 3. The CDR3 has 14 amino acids.

The chain couples TRBV30 to TRBJ2-1; D perhaps matches TRBD2 (5 bases). CDR1 and CDR2 from the germline V gene are GTSNPN and SVGIG (reference sequence). Between the trimmed V and J ends, which lost 4 bases and 0 bases, there was a span of 16 bases. There are 16 residues in the CDR3. The CDR3 coding sequence is TGTGCCTGGAATGCGGGCGAGCTTTCCTCCTACAATGAGCAGTTCTTC. Residues: CAWNAGELSSYNEQFF.